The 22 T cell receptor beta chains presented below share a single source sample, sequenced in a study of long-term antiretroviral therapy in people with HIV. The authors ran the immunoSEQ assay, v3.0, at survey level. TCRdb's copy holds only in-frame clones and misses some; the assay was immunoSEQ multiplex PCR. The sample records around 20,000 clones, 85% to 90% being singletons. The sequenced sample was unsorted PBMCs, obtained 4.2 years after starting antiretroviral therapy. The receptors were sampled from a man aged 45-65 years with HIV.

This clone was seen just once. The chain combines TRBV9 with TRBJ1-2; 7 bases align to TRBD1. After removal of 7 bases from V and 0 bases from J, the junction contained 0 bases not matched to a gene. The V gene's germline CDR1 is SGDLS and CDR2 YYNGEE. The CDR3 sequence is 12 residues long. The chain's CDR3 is CASGQANYGYTF. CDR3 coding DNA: TGTGCCAGCGGACAGGCTAACTATGGCTACACCTTC.

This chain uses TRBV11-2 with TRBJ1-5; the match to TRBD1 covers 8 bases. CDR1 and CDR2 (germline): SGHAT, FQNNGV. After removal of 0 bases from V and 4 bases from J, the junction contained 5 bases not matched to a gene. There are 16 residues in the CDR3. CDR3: CASSLDPGGLNQPQHF. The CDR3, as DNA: TGTGCCAGCAGCTTAGATCCAGGGGGCCTAAATCAGCCCCAGCATTTT.

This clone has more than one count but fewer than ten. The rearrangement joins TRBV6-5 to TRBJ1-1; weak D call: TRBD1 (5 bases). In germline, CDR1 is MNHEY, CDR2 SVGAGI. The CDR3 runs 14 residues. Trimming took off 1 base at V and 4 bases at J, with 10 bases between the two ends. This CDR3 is CASSYWGEATEAFF. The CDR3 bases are TGTGCCAGCAGTTACTGGGGGGAAGCCACTGAAGCTTTCTTT.

In DNA, the CDR3 is TGCGCCAGCAGTCCCCCGGGGGCAGATACGCAGTATTTT. Translation: CASSPPGADTQYF. This chain connects TRBV5-1 to TRBJ2-3; TRBD2 is a possible D gene (6 bases). V was clipped by 5 bases and J by 4 bases, with 11 bases between them. The CDR3 consists of 13 residues. The germline V gene encodes CDR1 SGHRS and CDR2 YFSETQ.

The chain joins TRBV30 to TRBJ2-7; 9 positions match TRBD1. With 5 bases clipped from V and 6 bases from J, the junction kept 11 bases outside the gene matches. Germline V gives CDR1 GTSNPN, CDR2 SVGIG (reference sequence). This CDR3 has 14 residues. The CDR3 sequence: CAWAPSGQGGEQYF. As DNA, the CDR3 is TGTGCCTGGGCCCCTTCGGGACAGGGTGGCGAGCAGTACTTC.

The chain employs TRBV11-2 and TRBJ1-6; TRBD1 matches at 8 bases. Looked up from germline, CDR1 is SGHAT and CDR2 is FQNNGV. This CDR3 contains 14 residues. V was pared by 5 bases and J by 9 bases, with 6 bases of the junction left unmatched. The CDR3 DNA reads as TGTGCCAGCAGCGCCGGGACAGGAGGTTCACCCCTCCACTTT. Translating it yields CASSAGTGGSPLHF.

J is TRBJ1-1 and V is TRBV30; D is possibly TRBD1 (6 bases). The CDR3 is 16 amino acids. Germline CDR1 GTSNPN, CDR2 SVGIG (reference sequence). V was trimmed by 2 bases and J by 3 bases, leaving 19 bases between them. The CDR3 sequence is CAWSPTGRGQYTEAFF. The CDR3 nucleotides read TGTGCCTGGAGTCCAACGGGACGGGGGCAGTACACTGAAGCTTTCTTT.

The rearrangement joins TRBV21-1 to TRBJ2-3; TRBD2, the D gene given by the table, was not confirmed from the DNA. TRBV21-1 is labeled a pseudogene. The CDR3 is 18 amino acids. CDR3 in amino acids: CASSPGLAGALSTDTQYF. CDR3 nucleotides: TGTGCCAGCAGCCCCGGGCTAGCGGGGGCCCTATCCACAGATACGCAGTATTTT.

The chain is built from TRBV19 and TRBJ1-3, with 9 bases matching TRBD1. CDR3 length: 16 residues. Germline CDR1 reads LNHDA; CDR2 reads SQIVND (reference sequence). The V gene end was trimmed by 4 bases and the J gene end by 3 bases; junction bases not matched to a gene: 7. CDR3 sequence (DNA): TGTGCCAGTAGTACCCTCGACAGGGGGAGTGGAAACACCATATATTTT. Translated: CASSTLDRGSGNTIYF. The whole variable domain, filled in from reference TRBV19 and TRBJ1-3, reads DGGITQSPKYLFRKEGQNVTLSCEQNLNHDAMYWYRQDPGQGLRLIYYSQIVNDFQKGDIAEGYSVSREKKESFPLTVTSAQKNPTAFYLCASSTLDRGSGNTIYFGEGSWLTVV.

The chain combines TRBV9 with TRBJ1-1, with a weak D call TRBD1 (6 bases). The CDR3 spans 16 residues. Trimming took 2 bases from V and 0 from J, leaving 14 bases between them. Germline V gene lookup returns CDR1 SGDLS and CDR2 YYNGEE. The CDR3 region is CASSVEGDTMNTEAFF. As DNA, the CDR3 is TGTGCCAGCAGCGTCGAGGGGGACACCATGAACACTGAAGCTTTCTTT.

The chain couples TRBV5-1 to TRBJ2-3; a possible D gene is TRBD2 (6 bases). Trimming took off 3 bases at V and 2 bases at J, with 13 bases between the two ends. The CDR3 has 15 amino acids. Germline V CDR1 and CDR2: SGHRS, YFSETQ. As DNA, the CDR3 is TGCGCCAGCAGCTCCGGGCTAGCGAACACAGATACGCAGTATTTT. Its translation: CASSSGLANTDTQYF.

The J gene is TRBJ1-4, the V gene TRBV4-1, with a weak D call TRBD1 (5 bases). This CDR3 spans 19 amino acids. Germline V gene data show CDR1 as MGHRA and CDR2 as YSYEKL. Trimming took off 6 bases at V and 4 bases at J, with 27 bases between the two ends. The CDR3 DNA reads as TGCGCCAGCAGAGAAGCAACGGTCCAATTGGGGCAGATTAATGAAAAACTGTTTTTT. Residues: CASREATVQLGQINEKLFF.

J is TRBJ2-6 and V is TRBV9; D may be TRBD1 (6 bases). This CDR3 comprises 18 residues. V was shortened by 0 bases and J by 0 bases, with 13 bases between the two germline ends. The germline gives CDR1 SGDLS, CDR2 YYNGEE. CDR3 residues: CASSVGGQGDSGANVLTF. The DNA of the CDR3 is TGTGCCAGCAGCGTAGGGGGGCAGGGAGACTCTGGGGCCAACGTCCTGACTTTC.

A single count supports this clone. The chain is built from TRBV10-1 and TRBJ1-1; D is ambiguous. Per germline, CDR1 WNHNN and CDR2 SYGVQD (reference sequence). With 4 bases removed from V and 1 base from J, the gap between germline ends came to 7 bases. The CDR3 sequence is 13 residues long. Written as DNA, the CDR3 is TGCGCCAGCAGTGCGGGCGGGAACACTGAAGCTTTCTTT. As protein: CASSAGGNTEAFF.

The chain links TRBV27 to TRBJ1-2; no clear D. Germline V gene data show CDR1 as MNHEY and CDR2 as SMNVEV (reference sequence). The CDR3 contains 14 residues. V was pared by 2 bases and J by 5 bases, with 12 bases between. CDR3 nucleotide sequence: TGTGCCAGCAGTTTACTACATTCGGGGTATGGCTACACCTTC. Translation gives CASSLLHSGYGYTF.

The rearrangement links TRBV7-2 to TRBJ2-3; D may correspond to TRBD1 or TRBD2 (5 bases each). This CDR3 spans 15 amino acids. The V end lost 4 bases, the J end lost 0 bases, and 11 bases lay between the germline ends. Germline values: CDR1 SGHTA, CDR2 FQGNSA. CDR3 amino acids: CASSSGPLSTDTQYF. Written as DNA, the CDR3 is TGTGCCAGCAGCTCGGGACCGCTTAGCACAGATACGCAGTATTTT. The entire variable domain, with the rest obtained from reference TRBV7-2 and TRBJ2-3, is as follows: GAGVSQSPSNKVTEKGKDVELRCDPISGHTALYWYRQSLGQGLEFLIYFQGNSAPDKSGLPSDRFSAERTGGSVSTLTIQRTQQEDSAVYLCASSSGPLSTDTQYFGPGTRLTVL.

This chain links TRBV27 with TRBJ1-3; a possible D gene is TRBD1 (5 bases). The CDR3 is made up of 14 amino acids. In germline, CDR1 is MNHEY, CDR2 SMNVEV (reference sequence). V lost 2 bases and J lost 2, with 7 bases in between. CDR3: CASSLGGTGNTIYF. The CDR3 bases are TGTGCCAGCAGTTTAGGGGGTACTGGAAACACCATATATTTT.

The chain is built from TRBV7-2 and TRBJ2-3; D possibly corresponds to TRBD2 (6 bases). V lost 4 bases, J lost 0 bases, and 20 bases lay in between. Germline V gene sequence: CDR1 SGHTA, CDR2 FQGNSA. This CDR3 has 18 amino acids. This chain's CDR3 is CASSSRLTRSTSTDTQYF. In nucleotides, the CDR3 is TGTGCCAGCAGCTCTAGGTTGACTAGATCAACTAGCACAGATACGCAGTATTTT. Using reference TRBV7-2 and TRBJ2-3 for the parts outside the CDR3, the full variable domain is GAGVSQSPSNKVTEKGKDVELRCDPISGHTALYWYRQSLGQGLEFLIYFQGNSAPDKSGLPSDRFSAERTGGSVSTLTIQRTQQEDSAVYLCASSSRLTRSTSTDTQYFGPGTRLTVL.

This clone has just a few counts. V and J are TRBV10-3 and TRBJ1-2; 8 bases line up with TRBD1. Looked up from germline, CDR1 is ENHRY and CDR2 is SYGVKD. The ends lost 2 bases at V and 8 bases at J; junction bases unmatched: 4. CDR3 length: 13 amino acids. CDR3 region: CAISEDRGNGYTF. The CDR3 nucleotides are TGTGCCATCAGTGAGGACAGGGGAAACGGCTACACCTTC.

The CDR3 reads CASSRTGSTDTQYF. The CDR3 DNA is TGTGCCAGCAGCCGGACAGGTTCCACAGATACGCAGTATTTT. V usage is TRBV6-5 and J usage is TRBJ2-3; 7 nucleotides agree with TRBD1. CDR1 is MNHEY, CDR2 SVGAGI, per germline. There are 14 residues in the CDR3. V dropped 6 bases and J dropped 2; count of bases not matched to a gene: 5.

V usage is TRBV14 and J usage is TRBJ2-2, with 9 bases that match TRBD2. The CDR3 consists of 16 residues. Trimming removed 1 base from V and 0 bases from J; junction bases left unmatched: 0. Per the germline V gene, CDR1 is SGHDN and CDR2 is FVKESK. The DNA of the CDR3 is TGTGCCAGCAGCCAAGGACTAGCGGCGAACACCGGGGAGCTGTTTTTT. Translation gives CASSQGLAANTGELFF.

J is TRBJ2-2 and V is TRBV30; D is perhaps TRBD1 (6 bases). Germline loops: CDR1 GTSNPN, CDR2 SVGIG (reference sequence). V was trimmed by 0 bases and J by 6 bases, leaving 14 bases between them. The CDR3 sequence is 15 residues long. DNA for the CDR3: TGTGCCTGGAGTGTAACAGGGAACATAGCCGGGGAGCTGTTTTTT. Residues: CAWSVTGNIAGELFF. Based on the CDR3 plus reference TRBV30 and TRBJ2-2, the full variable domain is SQTIHQWPATLVQPVGSPLSLECTVEGTSNPNLYWYRQAAGRGLQLLFYSVGIGQISSEVPQNLSASRPQDRQFILSSKKLLLSDSGFYLCAWSVTGNIAGELFFGEGSRLTVL.